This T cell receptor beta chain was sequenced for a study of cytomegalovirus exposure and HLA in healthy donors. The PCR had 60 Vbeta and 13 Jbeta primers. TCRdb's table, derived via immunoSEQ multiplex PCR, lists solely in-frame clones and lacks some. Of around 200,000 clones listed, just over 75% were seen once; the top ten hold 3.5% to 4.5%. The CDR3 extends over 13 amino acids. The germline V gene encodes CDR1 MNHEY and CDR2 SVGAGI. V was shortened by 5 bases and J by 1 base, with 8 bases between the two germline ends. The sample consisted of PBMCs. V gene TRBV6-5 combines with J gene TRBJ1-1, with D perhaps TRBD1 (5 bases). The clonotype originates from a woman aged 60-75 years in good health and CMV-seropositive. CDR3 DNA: TGTGCCAGCAGTCCAACAGGGAACACTGAAGCTTTCTTT. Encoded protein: CASSPTGNTEAFF.